This T cell receptor (beta chain) is drawn from a study of glioma-infiltrating T cells after dendritic cell vaccination. CDR3 size: 16 residues. The V gene end was trimmed by 2 bases and the J gene end by 8 bases; junction bases not matched to a gene: 7. The germline CDR1 and CDR2 sequences are PRHDT and FYEKMQ (reference sequence). Regarding time point: after dendritic cell vaccination, including at tumor progression/relapse. Using immunoSEQ multiplex PCR, the repertoire was profiled, and TCRdb retains in-frame clones only, with some absent. Among more than 75,000 clones listed, roughly four fifths were seen once.

The origin of this receptor is a human donor with glioblastoma. The sequences come from blood, collected after dendritic cell vaccination. The rearrangement joins TRBV13 to TRBJ2-1, with 12 nucleotides matching TRBD1. The CDR3 DNA follows: TGTGCCAGCAGCTTATTGGTGGGGACAGGGGGCGATGAGCAGTTCTTC. The encoded protein is CASSLLVGTGGDEQFF.